This T cell receptor beta chain appears in the sequencing data of a study of shared clonotypes between healthy human individuals. Study observations and caveats: Non-shared clonotypes displayed generation probabilities falling below those of clonotypes present in all four donors.

Genomic DNA of each subset was evenly split across several immunoSEQ plates. Some clones are missing from TCRdb's copy, which holds only in-frame ones; the method was immunoSEQ multiplex PCR. The data show about 2.2 million clones, roughly 91% seen once. Naive CD8 cells lacked CD45RO and underwent positive selection for CCR7, leaving out terminally differentiated effector memory CD45RA+ cells. A note on this clone: The antigen is unknown.

Germline V gene lookup returns CDR1 MNHEY and CDR2 SVGAGI. The CDR3 contains 15 residues. Material: naive CD8+ T cells from PBMCs. This clonotype was obtained from a man between 18 and 29 years old in good health. Some clones in this sample may be carry-over from other donors' samples. This chain links TRBV6-5 with TRBJ2-5; 10 bases map to TRBD1. The last part of the DNA fits TRBJ2-7 better; the J call may be wrong. CDR3 amino acids: CASRGDRGYSYEQYF. The CDR3 nucleotides are TGTGCCAGCAGGGGGGACAGGGGTTACTCCTACGAGCAGTACTTC.